This T cell receptor (beta chain) was obtained from a study of Ad26.COV2.S vaccination and SARS-CoV-2 variants. Study-wide points: The analyses of TCR breadth and depth may have understated the size of total T cell responses.

Clones were read by immunoSEQ multiplex PCR, and TCRdb kept only the in-frame ones, dropping some. The sample comprises a few hundred thousand clones, 90% of which are singletons, and 5.5% rests with the top ten. Stated treatment: some 20 received Ad26.COV2.S at low or high dose, single or two shots; a few received placebo; per-sample allocation not given. Sample collection was performed on day 63 after the first vaccine or placebo injection. Concerning this clone: Antigen unknown.

The sequence came from a person between 18 and 65 years old who received the Ad26.COV2.S COVID-19 vaccine or a placebo. The sequencing used peripheral blood, collected in a trial of Ad26.COV2.S vaccine versus placebo.

This CDR3 reads CASDWGGPGGELFF. In DNA form, the CDR3 reads TGCGCCAGCGATTGGGGAGGTCCCGGCGGGGAGCTGTTTTTT. J is TRBJ2-2 and V is TRBV5-1, with D perhaps TRBD2 (6 bases). The CDR3 runs 14 residues. Germline CDR1 and CDR2: SGHRS and YFSETQ. Trimming took 7 bases from V and 7 from J, leaving 17 bases between them. The entire variable domain, with the rest obtained from reference TRBV5-1 and TRBJ2-2, is as follows: KAGVTQTPRYLIKTRGQQVTLSCSPISGHRSVSWYQQTPGQGLQFLFEYFSETQRNKGNFPGRFSGRQFSNSRSEMNVSTLELGDSALYLCASDWGGPGGELFFGEGSRLTVL.